These 26 T cell receptor beta chains originate from one sample sequenced in a study of T cell responses to AZD1222 COVID-19 vaccine (dated by TCRdb to the early 2020s). Taken with the paper, the label for time point translates to: baseline before first vaccination. The library was produced with the immunoSEQ multiplex PCR assay. Here the immuneACCESS table is served through TCRdb, limited to in-frame sequences with V and J called. Missing clones are a known gap in these copies; in checked studies unresolved V genes cover under half, and the rest lacks a known reason. The sample data list 99,000 or so clones, and 82% of these were observed just once. Together, the top ten hold 5% of the sample. The sample in question was peripheral blood, obtained on day 0 of AZD1222 vaccination. These receptors were collected from an adult in good health.

The gene calls are TRBV5-6 and TRBJ2-2, with TRBD1 matching 8 bases. V shed 0 bases, J shed 5 bases, and the junction held 6 bases outside the gene matches. The CDR3 covers 16 residues. Germline V gene data show CDR1 as SGHDT and CDR2 as YYEEEE. DNA of the CDR3: TGTGCCAGCAGCTTGGACCAGGGGGCGAGAACCGGGGAGCTGTTTTTT. It translates to CASSLDQGARTGELFF.

This clone appeared a few times. V usage is TRBV29-1 and J usage is TRBJ2-7; D gene uncertain. The V gene lost 7 bases and the J gene lost 3 bases, with 7 bases spanning the gap. The germline V gene encodes CDR1 SQVTM and CDR2 ANQGSEA. There are 10 residues in the CDR3. For the CDR3, the DNA is TGCAGCGGAGGAGACTACGAGCAGTACTTC. Translating it yields CSGGDYEQYF.

Turning to this clone: Other nucleotide sequences in the sample specify the same CDR3. The rearrangement uses TRBV12-3 or TRBV12-4 and TRBJ1-1, with D hard to call. This CDR3 has 13 residues. Trimming cost V 1 base and J 2 bases, with 5 bases left between them. CDR3 loop: CASSLGPNTEAFF. As DNA, the CDR3 is TGTGCCAGCAGTTTAGGCCCCAACACTGAAGCTTTCTTT.

This clone was found once. The chain joins TRBV6-2 or TRBV6-3 to TRBJ1-3; 7 bases align to TRBD1. The CDR3 loop spans 13 amino acids. The germline CDR1 and CDR2 sequences are MNHEY and SVGEGT. Trimming at V came to 6 bases and at J to 4 bases, leaving 3 bases not matched to a gene. The CDR3 here is CASSWDSGNTIYF. Written as DNA, the CDR3 is TGTGCCAGCAGCTGGGACAGCGGAAACACCATATATTTT.

This clone was recorded once. The chain has TRBV27 and TRBJ2-7; a possible D gene is TRBD1 (6 bases). Per the germline V gene, CDR1 is MNHEY and CDR2 is SMNVEV (reference sequence). The CDR3 contains 15 residues. V gave up 4 bases and J gave up 4 bases, with 17 bases separating them. The DNA for the CDR3 is TGTGCCAGCAGTTCCCCCCCAGGGGACCTTTACGAGCAGTACTTC. This encodes CASSSPPGDLYEQYF.

V is TRBV15 and J is TRBJ2-3; TRBD1 matches at 12 bases. The CDR3 loop spans 18 amino acids. The trim removed 0 bases at V and 4 bases at J, leaving 8 bases unmatched. The V gene's germline CDR1 is LNHNV and CDR2 YYDKDF (reference sequence). The chain's CDR3 is CATSRDHLGTGGADTQYF. In nucleotides, the CDR3 is TGTGCCACCAGCAGAGATCATCTAGGGACAGGGGGCGCAGATACGCAGTATTTT.

The V call is TRBV4-3, the J call TRBJ1-2; D possibly corresponds to TRBD1 (5 bases). The germline gives CDR1 LGHNA, CDR2 YSLEER. CDR3 length equals 17 residues. Trimming shortened V by 0 bases and J by 4 bases, and 18 bases separated the two germline ends. CDR3 region: CASSQEPYTGTSYGYTF. Written as DNA, the CDR3 is TGCGCCAGCAGCCAAGAGCCCTACACCGGGACGAGCTATGGCTACACCTTC.

The V call is TRBV3-1 (or the pseudogene TRBV3-2), the J call TRBJ2-4; no firm D call. V was cut by 6 bases and J by 7 bases, with 16 bases left in between. Germline V gene lookup returns CDR1 LGHDT and CDR2 YNNKEL (reference sequence). The CDR3 extends over 14 amino acids. In DNA form, the CDR3 reads TGTGCCAGCAGAGACAACGCGGCTTCGAACATTCAGTACTTC. Its translation: CASRDNAASNIQYF.

This chain connects TRBV5-4 to TRBJ1-2; the match to TRBD1 covers 7 bases. Germline trimming cut 3 bases from V and 4 bases from J; bases unmatched to any gene: 6. This CDR3 has 14 amino acids. The germline gives CDR1 SGHNT, CDR2 YYREEE (reference sequence). The CDR3 here is CASSSTGLGYGYTF. The CDR3 DNA follows: TGTGCCAGCAGCTCGACAGGGCTCGGCTATGGCTACACCTTC.

This chain connects TRBV11-2 to TRBJ2-7; D possibly uses TRBD1 or TRBD2 (5 bases each). With 1 base removed from V and 5 bases from J, the gap between germline ends came to 15 bases. Germline V lookup: CDR1 SGHAT, CDR2 FQNNGV. The CDR3 loop spans 15 amino acids. This CDR3 is CASSLGWQLGDEQYF. The DNA for the CDR3 is TGTGCCAGCAGCTTAGGTTGGCAACTAGGGGACGAGCAGTACTTC.

Details on this clone: Compared with germline, one end of the junction differs, possibly owing to a read error. The rearrangement links TRBV5-1 to TRBJ2-2, with 7 bases lining up with TRBD1. CDR3 length equals 15 residues. Germline CDR1 is SGHRS and CDR2 is YFSETQ. CDR3 region: CASGLQGSGTGELFF. CDR3 nucleotide sequence: TGCGCCAGCGGCTTACAGGGGAGTGGCACCGGGGAGCTGTTTTTT.

The rearrangement joins TRBV3-1 (or the pseudogene TRBV3-2) to TRBJ2-7, with a tentative D call TRBD2 (5 bases). From germline, CDR1 is LGHDT and CDR2 YNNKEL (reference sequence). V was clipped by 0 bases and J by 11 bases, with 26 bases between them. The CDR3 is 17 amino acids. Here the CDR3 reads CASSQEIRLGVVSLKYF. The CDR3 nucleotides are TGTGCCAGCAGCCAAGAAATCCGACTCGGGGTAGTTAGTCTGAAGTACTTC.

The V call is TRBV10-3, the J call TRBJ1-2; 9 bases line up with TRBD1. The CDR3 loop spans 14 amino acids. Per the germline V gene, CDR1 is ENHRY and CDR2 is SYGVKD. The V segment lost 8 bases and the J segment 2 bases; nucleotides outside the gene matches: 6. CDR3 sequence: CAIGGTGKNYGYTF. The DNA of the CDR3 is TGTGCCATCGGGGGGACAGGGAAGAACTATGGCTACACCTTC.

V is TRBV9 and J is TRBJ2-5, with 9 positions matching TRBD1. The germline V gene has CDR1 SGDLS and CDR2 YYNGEE. After removal of 0 bases from V and 4 bases from J, the junction contained 7 bases not matched to a gene. The CDR3 totals 16 residues. CDR3 sequence: CASSVGTGARGETQYF. The CDR3 nucleotides read TGTGCCAGCAGCGTAGGGACAGGGGCCCGAGGAGAGACCCAGTACTTC.

V is TRBV5-1 and J is TRBJ2-7, with TRBD1 matching over 7 bases. Germline trimming cut 4 bases from V and 6 bases from J; bases unmatched to any gene: 10. Looked up from germline, CDR1 is SGHRS and CDR2 is YFSETQ. This CDR3 has 14 residues. The CDR3 DNA reads TGCGCCAGCAGCGCCGGACAGGAGGAAGGCGAGCAGTACTTC. Translation: CASSAGQEEGEQYF.

The gene calls are TRBV9 and TRBJ2-7, with D unclear. V lost 3 bases and J 1 base, leaving 5 bases between the germline ends. CDR1 is SGDLS and CDR2 is YYNGEE in the germline V gene. This CDR3 spans 12 amino acids. In DNA, the CDR3 is TGTGCCAGCAGCGGATTATCCTACGAGCAGTACTTC. Residues: CASSGLSYEQYF.

This chain uses TRBV6-5 with TRBJ1-2; D gene unclear. Trimming removed 11 bases at V and 8 bases at J, with 18 bases between. CDR1 MNHEY and CDR2 SVGAGI come from the germline V gene. This CDR3 comprises 12 residues. Here the CDR3 reads CASATRGGGYTF. In DNA, the CDR3 is TGTGCCTCTGCTACGCGGGGAGGCGGCTACACCTTC.

This clone was observed a handful of times. V gene TRBV7-3 combines with J gene TRBJ2-1, with D tentatively TRBD2 (6 bases). The germline V gene encodes CDR1 SGHTA and CDR2 FQGTGA. The CDR3 contains 15 residues. Trimming cost V 2 bases and J 4 bases, with 12 bases left between them. Here the CDR3 reads CASSLGRGSYNEQFF. CDR3 coding DNA: TGTGCCAGCAGCTTAGGGCGGGGTTCGTACAATGAGCAGTTCTTC.

This clone is a singleton in its sample. This CDR3 is CASRAGTGIPSGYTF. CDR3 nucleotide sequence: TGTGCCAGCAGAGCCGGGACAGGGATCCCTAGTGGCTACACCTTC. The rearrangement uses TRBV2 and TRBJ1-2; TRBD1 matches 9 bases. The CDR3 length is 15 residues. Germline V lookup: CDR1 SNHLY, CDR2 FYNNEI. J lost 7 bases, V lost 6 bases, and 12 bases had no gene match. Filled out from reference TRBV2 and TRBJ1-2, the complete variable domain reads EPEVTQTPSHQVTQMGQEVILRCVPISNHLYFYWYRQILGQKVEFLVSFYNNEISEKSEIFDDQFSVERPDGSNFTLKIRSTKLEDSAMYFCASRAGTGIPSGYTFGSGTRLTVV.

This clone was seen a few times. The J gene is TRBJ2-3, the V gene TRBV9, with 7 bases matching TRBD2. The CDR3 sequence is 12 residues long. CDR1 is SGDLS, CDR2 YYNGEE, per germline. J lost 11 bases, V lost 3 bases, and 6 bases had no gene match. CDR3 in DNA: TGTGCCAGCAGCGACAGACTAGCTAGGCAGTATTTT. It is translated as CASSDRLARQYF. Variable domain in full (rest from reference TRBV9 and TRBJ2-3): DSGVTQTPKHLITATGQRVTLRCSPRSGDLSVYWYQQSLDQGLQFLIQYYNGEERAKGNILERFSAQQFPDLHSELNLSSLELGDSALYFCASSDRLARQYFGPGTRLTVL.

This clone was seen a single time. V is TRBV6-2 or TRBV6-3 and J is TRBJ2-7; D is unresolved. The CDR3 spans 12 residues. V gave up 2 bases and J gave up 6 bases, with 8 bases separating them. Germline assignment: CDR1 MNHEY and CDR2 SVGEGT. Here the CDR3 DNA reads TGTGCCAGCAGTTACAGCACGACCGAGCAGTACTTC. Translating it yields CASSYSTTEQYF.

This chain links TRBV29-1 with TRBJ1-2; unclear D gene. Per the germline V gene, CDR1 is SQVTM and CDR2 is ANQGSEA. V was pared by 4 bases and J by 8 bases, with 11 bases between. The CDR3 contains 11 residues. The CDR3 DNA follows: TGCAGCGTTGTAACAAGGAGAGGCTACACCTTC. Its translation is CSVVTRRGYTF.

This clone was picked up many times. V and J are TRBV3-1 (or the pseudogene TRBV3-2) and TRBJ2-1, with TRBD1 matching 7 bases. V was clipped by 7 bases and J by 7 bases; unmatched bases: 7. The CDR3 spans 13 residues. The germline CDR1 and CDR2 sequences are LGHDT and YNNKEL (reference sequence). CDR3 DNA: TGTGCCAGCAAACCGGGACAGCTGAATGAGCAGTTCTTC. Protein: CASKPGQLNEQFF.

The rearrangement joins TRBV7-8 to TRBJ2-3; 7 bases are shared with TRBD1. This CDR3 is built from 15 residues. The germline gives CDR1 SGHVS, CDR2 FQNEAQ. V dropped 4 bases and J dropped 1; count of bases not matched to a gene: 5. CDR3 amino acids: CASSSRQGGTDTQYF. Here the CDR3 DNA reads TGTGCCAGCAGCTCCCGACAGGGAGGCACAGATACGCAGTATTTT. The whole variable domain, remainder taken from reference TRBV7-8 and TRBJ2-3, is GAGVSQSPRYKVAKRGQDVALRCDPISGHVSLFWYQQALGQGPEFLTYFQNEAQLDKSGLPSDRFFAERPEGSVSTLKIQRTQQEDSAVYLCASSSRQGGTDTQYFGPGTRLTVL.

V and J are TRBV11-2 and TRBJ2-7, with a weak D call TRBD2 (5 bases). Germline lookup yields CDR1 SGHAT and CDR2 FQNNGV. This CDR3 region has 15 residues. V lost 5 bases, J lost 1 base, and 15 bases lay in between. CDR3 in amino acids: CASSRGLEVSYEQYF. DNA of the CDR3: TGTGCCAGCAGCCGCGGTCTGGAGGTTTCCTACGAGCAGTACTTC.

The rearrangement joins TRBV9 to TRBJ1-4, with a tentative D call TRBD1 (6 bases). The CDR3 spans 15 residues. V was cut by 0 bases and J by 4 bases, with 10 bases left in between. Germline V lookup: CDR1 SGDLS, CDR2 YYNGEE. The CDR3 sequence is CASSVEGRGNEKLFF. CDR3 in DNA: TGTGCCAGCAGCGTAGAGGGCAGGGGTAATGAAAAACTGTTTTTT. The variable domain in full, completed from reference TRBV9 and TRBJ1-4, reads DSGVTQTPKHLITATGQRVTLRCSPRSGDLSVYWYQQSLDQGLQFLIQYYNGEERAKGNILERFSAQQFPDLHSELNLSSLELGDSALYFCASSVEGRGNEKLFFGSGTQLSVL.